These 3 T cell receptor beta chains were sequenced from one sample in a study of blood T cell repertoires in COVID-19. Repertoires were generated with immunoSEQ multiplex PCR, while TCRdb's copy carries only in-frame clones and drops some. The table records 390,000 or so clones, around 89% of them present only once. Sample: PBMCs or T cells enriched from blood (not recorded which). These receptors were taken from a man younger than 35 who had recovered from COVID-19.

The V call is TRBV3-1 (or the pseudogene TRBV3-2), the J call TRBJ1-3; TRBD1 might be the D (5 bases). The CDR3 spans 15 residues. The germline V gene encodes CDR1 LGHDT and CDR2 YNNKEL (reference sequence). The V and J ends lost 1 base and 3 bases respectively, with 10 bases between them. The CDR3 loop reads CASSQGVGVGNTIYF. The CDR3 nucleotides are TGTGCCAGCAGCCAAGGGGTAGGGGTTGGAAACACCATATATTTT.

This chain connects TRBV29-1 to TRBJ1-1; D not certain. CDR1 SQVTM and CDR2 ANQGSEA come from the germline V gene. V lost 4 bases and J lost 0, with 12 bases in between. This CDR3 has 14 residues. CDR3 DNA: TGCAGCGTTGTCGGTATCATGGTGAACACTGAAGCTTTCTTT. Its protein product is CSVVGIMVNTEAFF.

This chain uses TRBV5-1 with TRBJ1-1; 12 bases match TRBD1. Per the germline V gene, CDR1 is SGHRS and CDR2 is YFSETQ. This CDR3 is 16 amino acids long. V shed 2 bases, J shed 5 bases, and the junction held 7 bases outside the gene matches. The CDR3: CASSFDRDRGQTEAFF. The CDR3 coding sequence is TGCGCCAGCAGCTTCGACCGGGACAGGGGGCAGACTGAAGCTTTCTTT.